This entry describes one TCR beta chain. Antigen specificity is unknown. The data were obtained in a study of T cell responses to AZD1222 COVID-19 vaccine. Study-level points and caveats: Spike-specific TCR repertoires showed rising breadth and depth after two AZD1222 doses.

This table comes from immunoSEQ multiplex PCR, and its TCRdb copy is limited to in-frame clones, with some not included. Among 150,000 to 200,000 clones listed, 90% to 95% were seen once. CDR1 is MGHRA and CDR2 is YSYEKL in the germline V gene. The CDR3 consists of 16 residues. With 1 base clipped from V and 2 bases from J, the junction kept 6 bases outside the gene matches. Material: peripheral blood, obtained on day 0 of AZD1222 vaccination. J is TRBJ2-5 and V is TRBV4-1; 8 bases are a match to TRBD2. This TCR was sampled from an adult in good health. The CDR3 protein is CASSQALAGGQETQYF. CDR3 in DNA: TGCGCCAGCAGCCAAGCTTTGGCGGGAGGTCAAGAGACCCAGTACTTC.